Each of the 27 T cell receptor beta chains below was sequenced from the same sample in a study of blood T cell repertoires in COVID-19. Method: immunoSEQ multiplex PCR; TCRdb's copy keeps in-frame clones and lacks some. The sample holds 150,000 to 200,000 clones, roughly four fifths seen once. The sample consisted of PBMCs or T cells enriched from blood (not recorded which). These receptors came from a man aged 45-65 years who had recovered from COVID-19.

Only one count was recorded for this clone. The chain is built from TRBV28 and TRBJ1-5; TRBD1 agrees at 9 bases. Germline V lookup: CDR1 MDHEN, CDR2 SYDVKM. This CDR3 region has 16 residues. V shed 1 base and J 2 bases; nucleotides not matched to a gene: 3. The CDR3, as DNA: TGTGCCAGCAGTTTATCGACAGGGGGGGGCAATCAGCCCCAGCATTTT. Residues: CASSLSTGGGNQPQHF.

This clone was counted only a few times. This CDR3 is CANRDRGAGELFF. The CDR3 DNA is TGTGCCAACCGGGACAGGGGGGCCGGGGAGCTGTTTTTT. The gene calls are TRBV12-3 or TRBV12-4 and TRBJ2-2; 11 positions match TRBD1. CDR3 length equals 13 residues. With V trimmed by 10 bases and J by 6 bases, 4 bases remained unmatched.

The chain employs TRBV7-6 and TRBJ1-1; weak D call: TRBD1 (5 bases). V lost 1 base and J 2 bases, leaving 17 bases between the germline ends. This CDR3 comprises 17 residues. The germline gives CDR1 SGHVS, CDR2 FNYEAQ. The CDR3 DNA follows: TGTGCCAGCAGCTTAGAGGCGGCAGGGCAAGCTAACACTGAAGCTTTCTTT. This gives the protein CASSLEAAGQANTEAFF.

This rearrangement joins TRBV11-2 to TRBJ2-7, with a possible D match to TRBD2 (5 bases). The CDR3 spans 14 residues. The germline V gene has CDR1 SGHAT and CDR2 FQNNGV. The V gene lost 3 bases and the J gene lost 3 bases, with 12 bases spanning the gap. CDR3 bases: TGTGCCAGCAGCTTGGGGATGGGGAGCTACGAGCAGTACTTC. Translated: CASSLGMGSYEQYF. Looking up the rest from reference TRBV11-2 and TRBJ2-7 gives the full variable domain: EAGVAQSPRYKIIEKRQSVAFWCNPISGHATLYWYQQILGQGPKLLIQFQNNGVVDDSQLPKDRFSAERLKGVDSTLKIQPAKLEDSAVYLCASSLGMGSYEQYFGPGTRLTVT.

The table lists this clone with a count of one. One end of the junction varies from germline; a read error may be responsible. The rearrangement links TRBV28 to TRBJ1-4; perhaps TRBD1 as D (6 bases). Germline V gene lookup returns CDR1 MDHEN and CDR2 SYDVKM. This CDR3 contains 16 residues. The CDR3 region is CASSKQGLIVNAKLFF. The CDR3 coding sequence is TGTGCCAGCAGTAAACAGGGCCTGATAGTGAATGCAAAACTGTTTTTT.

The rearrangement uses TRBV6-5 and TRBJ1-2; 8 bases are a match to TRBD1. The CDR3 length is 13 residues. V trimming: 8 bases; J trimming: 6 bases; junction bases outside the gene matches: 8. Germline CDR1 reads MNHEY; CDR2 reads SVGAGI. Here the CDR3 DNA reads TGTGCCAGCCGGACAGGGAGTAGCCATGGCTACACCTTC. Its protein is CASRTGSSHGYTF.

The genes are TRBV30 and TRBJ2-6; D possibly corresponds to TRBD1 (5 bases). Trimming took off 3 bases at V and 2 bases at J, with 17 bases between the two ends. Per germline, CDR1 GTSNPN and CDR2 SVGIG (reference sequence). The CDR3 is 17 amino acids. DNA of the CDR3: TGTGCCTGGAGCCGACAGACTCGCGATCCTGGGGCCAACGTCCTGACTTTC. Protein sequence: CAWSRQTRDPGANVLTF.

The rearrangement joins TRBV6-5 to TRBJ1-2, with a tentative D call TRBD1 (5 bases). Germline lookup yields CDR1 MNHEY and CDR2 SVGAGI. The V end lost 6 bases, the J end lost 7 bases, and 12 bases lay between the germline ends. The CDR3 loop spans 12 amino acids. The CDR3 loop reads CASSPGLPGYTF. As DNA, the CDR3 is TGTGCCAGCAGCCCAGGGCTCCCTGGCTACACCTTC.

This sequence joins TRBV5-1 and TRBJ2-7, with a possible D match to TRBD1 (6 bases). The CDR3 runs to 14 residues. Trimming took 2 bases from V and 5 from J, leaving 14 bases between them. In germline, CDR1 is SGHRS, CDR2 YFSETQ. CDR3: CASSFMTGSHEQYF. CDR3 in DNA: TGCGCCAGCAGCTTCATGACAGGTTCCCACGAGCAGTACTTC.

The CDR3, as DNA: TGTGCCAGCAGTTTTTTAGGCGGGGGGACGAGGAATGAGCAGTTCTTC. Translated, it gives CASSFLGGGTRNEQFF. The rearrangement links TRBV27 to TRBJ2-1; 8 nucleotides agree with TRBD2. CDR3 size: 16 residues. Germline loops: CDR1 MNHEY, CDR2 SMNVEV (reference sequence). The V gene end was trimmed by 3 bases and the J gene end by 7 bases; junction bases not matched to a gene: 11.

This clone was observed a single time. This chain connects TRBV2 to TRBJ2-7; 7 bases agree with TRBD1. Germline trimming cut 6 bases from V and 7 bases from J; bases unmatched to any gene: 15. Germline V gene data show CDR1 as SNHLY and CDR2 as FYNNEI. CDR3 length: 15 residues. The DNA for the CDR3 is TGTGCCAGCAGGCCCGCTGACAGGGATTTGTGGGAGCAGTACTTC. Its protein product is CASRPADRDLWEQYF.

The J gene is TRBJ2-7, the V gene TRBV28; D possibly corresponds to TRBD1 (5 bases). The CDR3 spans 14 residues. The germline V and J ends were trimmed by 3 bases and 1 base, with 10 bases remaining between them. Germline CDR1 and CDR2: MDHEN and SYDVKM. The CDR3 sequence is CASSFDQGSYEQYF. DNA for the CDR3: TGTGCCAGCAGTTTTGATCAGGGATCCTACGAGCAGTACTTC.

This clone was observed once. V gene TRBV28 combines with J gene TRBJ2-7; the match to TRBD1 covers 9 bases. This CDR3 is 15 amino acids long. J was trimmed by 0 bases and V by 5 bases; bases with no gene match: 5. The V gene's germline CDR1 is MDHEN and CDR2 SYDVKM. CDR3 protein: CASSTGQGVSYEQYF. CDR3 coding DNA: TGTGCCAGCAGTACGGGACAGGGAGTCTCCTACGAGCAGTACTTC.

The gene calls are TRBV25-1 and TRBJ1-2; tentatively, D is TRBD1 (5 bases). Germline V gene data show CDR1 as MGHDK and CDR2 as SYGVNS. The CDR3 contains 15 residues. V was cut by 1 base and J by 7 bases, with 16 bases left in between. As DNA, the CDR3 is TGTGCCAGCAGTGAATCTCCAGGGCAGTTGTTTGGCTACACCTTC. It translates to CASSESPGQLFGYTF.

DNA of the CDR3: TGTGCCAGCAGCAAAGAATTAATGGCAGGGGGCATTGGCTACACCTTC. Translated: CASSKELMAGGIGYTF. This rearrangement joins TRBV21-1 to TRBJ1-2; TRBD1, as called in the table, went unchecked against the DNA. TRBV21-1 is a known pseudogene. The CDR3 length is 16 residues.

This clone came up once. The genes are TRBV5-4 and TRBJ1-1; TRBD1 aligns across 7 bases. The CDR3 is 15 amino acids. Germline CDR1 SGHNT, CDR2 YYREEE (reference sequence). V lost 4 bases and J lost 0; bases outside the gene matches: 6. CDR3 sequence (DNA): TGTGCCAGCAGCCCGGAGACAGGGATGAACACTGAAGCTTTCTTT. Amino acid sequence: CASSPETGMNTEAFF.

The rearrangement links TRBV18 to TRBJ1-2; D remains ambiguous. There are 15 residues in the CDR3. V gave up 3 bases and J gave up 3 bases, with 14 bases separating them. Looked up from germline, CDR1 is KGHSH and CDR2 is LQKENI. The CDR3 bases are TGTGCCAGCTCACCTTCTTCCGGGGAGGACTATGGCTACACCTTC. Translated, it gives CASSPSSGEDYGYTF.

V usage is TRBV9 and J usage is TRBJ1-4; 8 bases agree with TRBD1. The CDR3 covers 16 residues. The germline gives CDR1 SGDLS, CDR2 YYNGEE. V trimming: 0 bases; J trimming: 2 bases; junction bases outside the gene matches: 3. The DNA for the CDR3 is TGTGCCAGCAGCGTAGGGACAGGGAGGACTAATGAAAAACTGTTTTTT. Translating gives CASSVGTGRTNEKLFF.

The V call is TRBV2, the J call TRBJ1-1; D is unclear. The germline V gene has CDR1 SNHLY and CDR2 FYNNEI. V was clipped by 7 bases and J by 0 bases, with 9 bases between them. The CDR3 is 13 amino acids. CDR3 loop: CASTTDLNTEAFF. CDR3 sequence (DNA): TGTGCCAGCACCACAGACCTGAACACTGAAGCTTTCTTT.

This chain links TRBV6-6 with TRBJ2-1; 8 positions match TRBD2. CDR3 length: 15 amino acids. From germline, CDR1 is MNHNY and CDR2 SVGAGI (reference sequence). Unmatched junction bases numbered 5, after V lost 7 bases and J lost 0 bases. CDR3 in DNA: TGTGCCAGCACCACTAGCGGATACTCCTACAATGAGCAGTTCTTC. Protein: CASTTSGYSYNEQFF.

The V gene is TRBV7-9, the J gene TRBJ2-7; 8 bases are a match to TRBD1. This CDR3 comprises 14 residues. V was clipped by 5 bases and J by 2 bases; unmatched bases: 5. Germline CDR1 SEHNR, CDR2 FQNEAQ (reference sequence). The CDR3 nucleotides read TGTGCCAGCAGCCCCCGGACAGGGACCTACGAGCAGTACTTC. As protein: CASSPRTGTYEQYF.

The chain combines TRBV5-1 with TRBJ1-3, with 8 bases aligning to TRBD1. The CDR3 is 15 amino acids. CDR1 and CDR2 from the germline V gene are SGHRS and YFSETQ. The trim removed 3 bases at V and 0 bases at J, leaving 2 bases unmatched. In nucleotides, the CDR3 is TGCGCCAGCAGCTACGACAGGGGCTCTGGAAACACCATATATTTT. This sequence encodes CASSYDRGSGNTIYF.

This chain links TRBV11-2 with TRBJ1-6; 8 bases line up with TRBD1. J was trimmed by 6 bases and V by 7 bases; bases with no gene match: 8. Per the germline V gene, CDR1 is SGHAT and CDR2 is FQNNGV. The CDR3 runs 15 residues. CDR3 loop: CASTPTGASNSPLHF. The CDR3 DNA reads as TGTGCCAGCACCCCGACAGGGGCCAGTAATTCACCCCTCCACTTT.

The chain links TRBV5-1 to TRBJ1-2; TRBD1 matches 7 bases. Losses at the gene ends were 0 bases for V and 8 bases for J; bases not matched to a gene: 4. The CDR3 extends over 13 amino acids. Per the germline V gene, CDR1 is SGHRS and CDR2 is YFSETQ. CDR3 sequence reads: CASSLGGGGGYTF. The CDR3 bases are TGCGCCAGCAGCTTGGGAGGGGGCGGCGGCTACACCTTC.

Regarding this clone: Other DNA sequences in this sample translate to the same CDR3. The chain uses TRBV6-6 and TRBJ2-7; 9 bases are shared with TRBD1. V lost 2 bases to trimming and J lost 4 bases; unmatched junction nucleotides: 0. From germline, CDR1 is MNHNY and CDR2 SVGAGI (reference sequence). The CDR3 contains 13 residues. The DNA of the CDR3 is TGTGCCAGCAGTTACGACAGGGGGTACGAGCAGTACTTC. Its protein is CASSYDRGYEQYF.

The CDR3, as DNA: TGTGCCAGCAGTTTATTACGAGGAAATTCACCCCTCCACTTT. It is translated as CASSLLRGNSPLHF. The rearrangement joins TRBV27 to TRBJ1-6; D not certain. Trimming removed 1 base from V and 7 bases from J, with 8 bases in between. There are 14 residues in the CDR3. CDR1 MNHEY and CDR2 SMNVEV come from the germline V gene (reference sequence).

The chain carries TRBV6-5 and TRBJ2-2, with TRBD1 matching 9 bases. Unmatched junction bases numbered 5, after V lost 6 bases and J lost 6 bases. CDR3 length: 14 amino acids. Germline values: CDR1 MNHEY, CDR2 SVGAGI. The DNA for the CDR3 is TGTGCCAGCAGCTACAGGGGGCGGGCCGGGGAGCTGTTTTTT. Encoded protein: CASSYRGRAGELFF.